One and the same sample provided the 28 T cell receptor beta chains below, sequenced in a study of blood T cell repertoires in COVID-19. TCRdb's copy holds only in-frame clones and misses some; the assay was immunoSEQ multiplex PCR. Of roughly 32,000 clones listed, 90% are singletons. The sample comprised peripheral blood. The receptors come from a man aged 70-80 years with active or convalescent COVID-19.

The chain uses TRBV23-1 and TRBJ1-1; D is possibly TRBD1 (6 bases). TRBV23-1 is annotated as an ORF whose role is uncertain. V was trimmed by 6 bases and J by 3 bases, leaving 17 bases between them. The length of the CDR3 is 15 residues. The CDR3 DNA reads as TGCGCCAGCAGCCCCAAGGGGGGAGGGGACACTGAAGCTTTCTTT. Residues: CASSPKGGGDTEAFF.

The gene calls are TRBV7-3 and TRBJ2-7; D might be TRBD1 (5 bases). The CDR3 length is 14 residues. Germline-derived CDR1 and CDR2 are SGHTA and FQGTGA. The V end was cut by 2 bases, the J end by 1 base, with 9 bases between. CDR3: CASSLLAGSYEQYF. DNA of the CDR3: TGTGCCAGCAGCTTATTGGCAGGGTCCTACGAGCAGTACTTC.

The chain recombines TRBV5-1 with TRBJ2-2, with D hard to call. The CDR3 is made up of 12 amino acids. The V and J ends lost 5 bases and 4 bases respectively, with 6 bases between them. Germline CDR1 is SGHRS and CDR2 is YFSETQ. As DNA, the CDR3 is TGCGCCAGCAGACTAAGCACCGGGGAGCTGTTTTTT. Amino acid sequence: CASRLSTGELFF.

The genes are TRBV28 and TRBJ1-1, with 9 bases fitting TRBD1. V lost 6 bases to trimming and J lost 5 bases; unmatched junction nucleotides: 10. CDR1 is MDHEN and CDR2 is SYDVKM in the germline V gene. This CDR3 contains 15 residues. The CDR3, as DNA: TGTGCCAGCAGACTGTGGGGACAGGGTAATACTGAAGCTTTCTTT. Its protein is CASRLWGQGNTEAFF.

The chain employs TRBV28 and TRBJ2-7; D gene ambiguous. This CDR3 has 13 amino acids. Trimming stripped 2 bases from V and 3 bases from J, with 8 bases between. Germline loops: CDR1 MDHEN, CDR2 SYDVKM. CDR3 nucleotides: TGTGCCAGCAGTTTAATCCAGGACTACGAGCAGTACTTC. Translating gives CASSLIQDYEQYF.

V gene TRBV18 combines with J gene TRBJ1-1, with TRBD1 matching over 7 bases. The CDR3 is 14 residues long. V lost 2 bases and J lost 5; bases outside the gene matches: 5. The germline V gene has CDR1 KGHSH and CDR2 LQKENI. The CDR3 coding sequence is TGTGCCAGCTCACCAGACAGGGAAGGGACTGAAGCTTTCTTT. Translating it yields CASSPDREGTEAFF.

The chain combines TRBV6-4 with TRBJ2-3, with 8 bases that match TRBD2. Trimming at V came to 5 bases and at J to 3 bases, leaving 4 bases not matched to a gene. The CDR3 has 14 amino acids. CDR1 and CDR2 from the germline V gene are MRHNA and SNTAGT. In DNA, the CDR3 is TGTGCCAGCAGTTCGGGACTAGAGACAGATACGCAGTATTTT. Amino acid sequence: CASSSGLETDTQYF.

This clone showed up just once. The junction departs from germline at one end; a sequencing error may be responsible. CDR3 amino acids: CASSLPGSARGTSF. CDR3 in DNA: TGTGCCAGCAGCTTACCGGGATCGGCCCGCGGTACCTCATTT. The chain uses TRBV11-2 and TRBJ1-1; D remains unclear. The CDR3 spans 14 residues. The germline CDR1 and CDR2 sequences are SGHAT and FQNNGV.

The CDR3 nucleotides are TGTGCCAGCAGTGAATCAGGGCTATATGGCTACACCTTC. This translates into CASSESGLYGYTF. The genes are TRBV2 and TRBJ1-2, with TRBD1 as a possible D gene (5 bases). The germline V and J ends were trimmed by 2 bases and 5 bases, with 9 bases remaining between them. The CDR3 extends over 13 amino acids. CDR1 and CDR2 from the germline V gene are SNHLY and FYNNEI.

This sequence joins TRBV19 and TRBJ2-7; 7 positions agree with TRBD1. This CDR3 contains 17 residues. CDR1 is LNHDA and CDR2 is SQIVND in the germline V gene (reference sequence). The V segment lost 8 bases and the J segment 0 bases; nucleotides outside the gene matches: 16. The CDR3, as DNA: TGTGCCAGTTCGAAGACCGGGACAGATGTTAGCTCCTACGAGCAGTACTTC. This sequence encodes CASSKTGTDVSSYEQYF. The full variable domain, completed using reference TRBV19 and TRBJ2-7, is DGGITQSPKYLFRKEGQNVTLSCEQNLNHDAMYWYRQDPGQGLRLIYYSQIVNDFQKGDIAEGYSVSREKKESFPLTVTSAQKNPTAFYLCASSKTGTDVSSYEQYFGPGTRLTVT.

J is TRBJ2-7 and V is TRBV10-3; maybe TRBD2 (6 bases). V lost 0 bases and J lost 6, with 6 bases in between. Germline-derived CDR1 and CDR2 are ENHRY and SYGVKD. CDR3 length equals 12 residues. CDR3: CAISESAGEQYF. DNA of the CDR3: TGTGCCATCAGTGAGTCAGCGGGCGAGCAGTACTTC.

The genes are TRBV18 and TRBJ1-1; 7 bases match TRBD1. V gave up 3 bases and J gave up 1 base; unmatched junction bases: 5. This CDR3 has 15 amino acids. Germline loops: CDR1 KGHSH, CDR2 LQKENI. This CDR3 reads CASSPQGQRNTEAFF. CDR3 sequence (DNA): TGTGCCAGCTCACCCCAGGGACAGAGGAACACTGAAGCTTTCTTT. The full variable domain, completed using reference TRBV18 and TRBJ1-1, is NAGVMQNPRHLVRRRGQEARLRCSPMKGHSHVYWYRQLPEEGLKFMVYLQKENIIDESGMPKERFSAEFPKEGPSILRIQQVVRGDSAAYFCASSPQGQRNTEAFFGQGTRLTVV.

This chain joins TRBV6-2 or TRBV6-3 and TRBJ1-2, with D tentatively TRBD1 (6 bases). The length of the CDR3 is 14 residues. Trimming shortened V by 4 bases and J by 5 bases, and 14 bases separated the two germline ends. Per the germline V gene, CDR1 is MNHEY and CDR2 is SVGEGT. For the CDR3, the DNA is TGTGCCAGCAGTTCTCAGGGGAATCGGTATGGCTACACCTTC. Its translation is CASSSQGNRYGYTF.

The chain combines TRBV27 with TRBJ1-6; no clear D. V gave up 6 bases and J gave up 0 bases, with 12 bases separating them. Looked up from germline, CDR1 is MNHEY and CDR2 is SMNVEV (reference sequence). CDR3 length: 16 amino acids. This CDR3 reads CASRAAESSYNSPLHF. Here the CDR3 DNA reads TGTGCCAGCAGGGCGGCGGAGAGCTCCTATAATTCACCCCTCCACTTT.

V is TRBV6-1 and J is TRBJ1-1; D unclear. The CDR3 totals 12 residues. Per the germline V gene, CDR1 is MNHNS and CDR2 is SASEGT. Trimming stripped 2 bases from V and 11 bases from J, with 12 bases between. The CDR3 region has the DNA TGTGCCAGCAGTGAACCCGCCCGTCGGGCTTTCTTT. It yields the protein CASSEPARRAFF.

The chain recombines TRBV9 with TRBJ1-4; the D is unclear. Germline V CDR1 and CDR2: SGDLS, YYNGEE. The CDR3 contains 15 residues. Trimming left V 0 bases short and J 8 bases short, with 14 bases between. For the CDR3, the DNA is TGTGCCAGCAGCGTAGGTGCGGTTTTAAAGGAAAAACTGTTTTTT. Translated: CASSVGAVLKEKLFF.

The chain has TRBV2 and TRBJ1-1, with 10 bases aligning to TRBD1. J gave up 5 bases and V 6 bases, and 9 bases lay outside the gene matches. Germline CDR1 and CDR2: SNHLY and FYNNEI. There are 15 residues in the CDR3. The CDR3 DNA reads as TGTGCCAGCAGGACCCGGACAGGGGGAGATACTGAAGCTTTCTTT. It codes for CASRTRTGGDTEAFF. Together with reference TRBV2 and TRBJ1-1, the CDR3 gives the full variable domain: EPEVTQTPSHQVTQMGQEVILRCVPISNHLYFYWYRQILGQKVEFLVSFYNNEISEKSEIFDDQFSVERPDGSNFTLKIRSTKLEDSAMYFCASRTRTGGDTEAFFGQGTRLTVV.

This clone has just one count. The chain joins TRBV7-3 to TRBJ1-1, with 9 bases aligning to TRBD1. Germline loops: CDR1 SGHTA, CDR2 FQGTGA. Trimming at V came to 5 bases and at J to 1 base, leaving 8 bases not matched to a gene. The CDR3 totals 16 residues. CDR3 in amino acids: CASSIHGTGKNTEAFF. CDR3 coding DNA: TGTGCCAGCAGCATTCACGGGACAGGGAAGAACACTGAAGCTTTCTTT. Drawing the rest from reference TRBV7-3 and TRBJ1-1, the complete variable domain is GAGVSQTPSNKVTEKGKYVELRCDPISGHTALYWYRQSLGQGPEFLIYFQGTGAADDSGLPNDRFFAVRPEGSVSTLKIQRTERGDSAVYLCASSIHGTGKNTEAFFGQGTRLTVV.

The chain has TRBV24-1 and TRBJ2-1; D perhaps matches TRBD2 (6 bases). V lost 0 bases to trimming and J lost 0 bases, with 17 bases between them. CDR3 length: 19 amino acids. Germline CDR1 is KGHDR and CDR2 is SFDVKD. CDR3: CATSDLRGGADSSYNEQFF. In nucleotides, the CDR3 is TGTGCCACCAGTGATTTGCGAGGAGGGGCGGATTCCTCCTACAATGAGCAGTTCTTC.

The V call is TRBV29-1, the J call TRBJ2-7, with D tentatively TRBD2 (5 bases). V was pared by 6 bases and J by 2 bases, with 14 bases between. The CDR3 runs 13 residues. Germline V CDR1 and CDR2: SQVTM, ANQGSEA. CDR3 nucleotides: TGCAGCGTCGGACTTTTGCTCCCCTACGAGCAGTACTTC. Its protein is CSVGLLLPYEQYF.

The CDR3 reads CASRRQGGDAGELFF. The CDR3 DNA is TGTGCCAGCAGACGACAGGGTGGAGACGCCGGGGAGCTGTTTTTT. The J gene is TRBJ2-2, the V gene TRBV7-9, with TRBD1 matching over 7 bases. From germline, CDR1 is SEHNR and CDR2 FQNEAQ (reference sequence). V was pared by 6 bases and J by 6 bases, with 10 bases of the junction left unmatched. This CDR3 has 15 residues.

This clone was observed once. This chain links TRBV29-1 with TRBJ1-2; 12 bases line up with TRBD1. Unmatched junction bases numbered 5, after V lost 7 bases and J lost 8 bases. The CDR3 totals 12 residues. CDR1 is SQVTM, CDR2 ANQGSEA, per germline. Here the CDR3 DNA reads TGCAGCGCGGGACAGGGGGCGGAAGGCTACACCTTC. Its protein is CSAGQGAEGYTF.

The table lists this clone with a count of one. The V and J genes are TRBV19 and TRBJ2-7; 12 bases map to TRBD2. Losses at the gene ends were 2 bases for V and 0 bases for J; bases not matched to a gene: 2. Germline CDR1 and CDR2: LNHDA and SQIVND (reference sequence). The CDR3 has 16 amino acids. The CDR3 spells CASSITSGRSSYEQYF. CDR3 in DNA: TGTGCCAGTAGTATAACTAGCGGGAGGAGCTCCTACGAGCAGTACTTC.

The genes are TRBV4-1 and TRBJ1-2, with a possible D match to TRBD1 (5 bases). There are 17 residues in the CDR3. Per germline, CDR1 MGHRA and CDR2 YSYEKL. Trimming removed 0 bases at V and 1 base at J, with 15 bases between. CDR3 region: CASSQDTGGYYNYGYTF. The CDR3 nucleotides are TGCGCCAGCAGCCAAGATACGGGGGGATATTATAACTATGGCTACACCTTC.

The chain links TRBV2 to TRBJ1-1; TRBD1 agrees at 7 bases. Germline V gives CDR1 SNHLY, CDR2 FYNNEI. CDR3 length: 14 residues. V lost 10 bases and J lost 1; bases outside the gene matches: 9. Written as DNA, the CDR3 is TGTGCCAACCTCAAGGGACAGAAGAACACTGAAGCTTTCTTT. Protein: CANLKGQKNTEAFF.

This sequence joins TRBV5-1 and TRBJ1-1; D gene ambiguous. Trimming took 6 bases from V and 1 from J, leaving 13 bases between them. Germline CDR1 is SGHRS and CDR2 is YFSETQ. This CDR3 is 14 amino acids long. The CDR3 nucleotides read TGCGCCAGCACCCCAGAGCCAGGGAACACTGAAGCTTTCTTT. Translating gives CASTPEPGNTEAFF.

The rearrangement uses TRBV18 and TRBJ1-2; possible D gene TRBD1, 6 bases. V was pared by 6 bases and J by 8 bases, with 16 bases between. Per germline, CDR1 KGHSH and CDR2 LQKENI. This CDR3 spans 13 amino acids. The CDR3 loop reads CASSPDSFAGYTF. CDR3 in DNA: TGTGCCAGCTCGCCGGACAGCTTTGCCGGCTACACCTTC.

The V call is TRBV5-1, the J call TRBJ1-5; TRBD1 might be the D (6 bases). The CDR3 is made up of 15 amino acids. V was cut by 0 bases and J by 2 bases, with 9 bases left in between. Germline CDR1 and CDR2: SGHRS and YFSETQ. CDR3: CASSLEGVRNQPQHF. Here the CDR3 DNA reads TGCGCCAGCAGCTTGGAGGGGGTTCGCAATCAGCCCCAGCATTTT.